The clone carrying this TCR beta chain was seen more than once but under ten times. Antigen: not known. RNA transcripts served as the template for amplifying TCR beta CDR3 regions. RT-PCR in the first round (using the HTBI primer set) targeted the TCR CDR3. TCRdb analysed the multiplex PCR reads with MiXCR anew, one entry per CDR3 protein. The sample includes 350,000 to 400,000 distinct CDR3 sequences, about 18% of them seen just once. This entry comes from a study of T cells in Graves' hyperthyroidism and ophthalmopathy. Overall study results and limits: Progression to ophthalmopathy was predicted a median of roughly 6.8 months early.

The study excluded patients with uncontrolled infection, other autoimmune disease, pregnancy or lactation. V dropped 0 bases and J dropped 2 bases, with 9 bases sitting between them. Per the germline V gene, CDR1 is SGHRS and CDR2 is YFSETQ. This CDR3 is built from 15 residues. Source material: blood. This TCR came from a man aged 18-30 years with Graves' ophthalmopathy. The rearrangement links TRBV5-1 to TRBJ1-5; possible D gene TRBD1, 6 bases. The CDR3 DNA is TGCGCCAGCAGCTTGGAGGCAGGGGGCAATCAGCCCCAGCATTTT. Amino acid sequence: CASSLEAGGNQPQHF. Full variable domain (outside the CDR3, taken from reference TRBV5-1 and TRBJ1-5): KAGVTQTPRYLIKTRGQQVTLSCSPISGHRSVSWYQQTPGQGLQFLFEYFSETQRNKGNFPGRFSGRQFSNSRSEMNVSTLELGDSALYLCASSLEAGGNQPQHFGDGTRLSIL.